Listed below are T cell receptor beta chains from one sample, sequenced in a study of blood T cell repertoires in COVID-19. TCRdb keeps only in-frame clones here, not all; method: immunoSEQ multiplex PCR. The sample has 250,000 to 350,000 clones, approximately 85% seen once. Input material: peripheral blood. The receptors were sampled from a human donor with COVID-19, enrolled during active disease. The donor label of this sample is uncertain. The conserved cysteine and the conserved F or W are not part of the CDR3 here.

J gene: TRBJ1-5; V gene: TRBV29-1; CDR3 protein: SVGAGYYNQPQH
J gene: TRBJ2-7; V gene: TRBV6-6; CDR3 protein: ASSYSVFPTIHEQY
J gene: TRBJ2-5; V gene: TRBV2; CDR3 protein: ASSRQETQY
J gene: TRBJ1-1; V gene: TRBV18; CDR3 protein: ASSTGLGQGGTEAF
J gene: TRBJ1-5; V gene: TRBV11-2; CDR3 protein: ASSLDPTGVGNQPQH
J gene: TRBJ1-5; V gene: TRBV19; CDR3 protein: ASTPGDGGFNQPQH
J gene: TRBJ1-1; V gene: TRBV2; CDR3 protein: ASRSVWTGLNTEAF
J gene: TRBJ1-1; V gene: TRBV3-1/TRBV3-2; CDR3 protein: ASSQTGTTEAF
J gene: TRBJ2-3; V gene: TRBV5-1; CDR3 protein: ASSLEGTGVVDTQY
J gene: TRBJ1-5; V gene: TRBV28; CDR3 protein: ASSFPRGHQPQH
J gene: TRBJ1-1; V gene: TRBV5-5; CDR3 protein: ASRLDTGVNTEAF
J gene: TRBJ2-3; V gene: TRBV5-1; CDR3 protein: ASSPRTSGLTDTQY
J gene: TRBJ1-2; V gene: TRBV25-1; CDR3 protein: ASRLGTVKGYT
J gene: TRBJ1-3; V gene: TRBV9; CDR3 protein: ASSVDPRGPGNTIY
J gene: TRBJ1-6; V gene: TRBV9; CDR3 protein: ASSVEGVGSPLH
J gene: TRBJ1-1; V gene: TRBV3-1/TRBV3-2; CDR3 protein: ASSQVQGTEAF
J gene: TRBJ1-2; V gene: TRBV7-2; CDR3 protein: AWASFSGYT
J gene: TRBJ2-7; V gene: TRBV11-2; CDR3 protein: ASSLDLNSYEQY
J gene: TRBJ2-7; V gene: TRBV9; CDR3 protein: ASSVGTGEISYEQY
J gene: TRBJ2-1; V gene: TRBV27; CDR3 protein: ASRPDNGEQF
J gene: TRBJ1-2; V gene: TRBV18; CDR3 protein: ASSPEDGRGYGYT
J gene: TRBJ2-3; V gene: TRBV18; CDR3 protein: ASSPQTGDSTDTQY
J gene: TRBJ1-1; V gene: TRBV7-3; CDR3 protein: ASSLVQGANTEAF
J gene: TRBJ2-3; V gene: TRBV10-3; CDR3 protein: AITQTGVPTDTQY
J gene: TRBJ2-3; V gene: TRBV6-1; CDR3 protein: ASSGNREARGLTDTQY
J gene: TRBJ2-7; V gene: TRBV6-5; CDR3 protein: ASRRGGDYEQY
J gene: TRBJ1-1; V gene: TRBV5-6; CDR3 protein: ASSFMTGGNTEAF
J gene: TRBJ1-2; V gene: TRBV2; CDR3 protein: ASSAQHTGGSYGYT
J gene: TRBJ2-4; V gene: TRBV28; CDR3 protein: ASSPGTSGRARTKNIQY
J gene: TRBJ1-5; V gene: TRBV19; CDR3 protein: ASSTSTNNQPQH
J gene: TRBJ1-2; V gene: TRBV3-1/TRBV3-2; CDR3 protein: ASSLGPETIGYT
J gene: TRBJ2-3; V gene: TRBV9; CDR3 protein: ASSVGAGGSPSTDTQY
J gene: TRBJ2-7; V gene: TRBV30; CDR3 protein: AWTDRALSYEQY
J gene: TRBJ2-2; V gene: TRBV19; CDR3 protein: ASSIGRGSTGELF
J gene: TRBJ1-6; V gene: TRBV12-3/TRBV12-4; CDR3 protein: ASSLRGSSPLH
J gene: TRBJ2-1; V gene: TRBV6-1; CDR3 protein: ASSAWKGQGADEQF
J gene: TRBJ1-5; V gene: TRBV19; CDR3 protein: ASRLRTGGGNQPQH
J gene: TRBJ2-7; V gene: TRBV6-5; CDR3 protein: ASSYPRDRATYEQY
J gene: TRBJ2-7; V gene: TRBV11-3; CDR3 protein: ASSLGDRSYEQY
J gene: TRBJ2-7; V gene: TRBV6-1; CDR3 protein: ASSEALETGGYEQY
J gene: TRBJ2-5; V gene: TRBV18; CDR3 protein: ASSPDRVQETQY
J gene: TRBJ2-2; V gene: TRBV9; CDR3 protein: ASSIRQNTGELF